The clone carrying this T cell receptor (beta chain) was recorded many times. Its antigen is unidentified. With iRepertoire HTBI primers and Arm-PCR of CDR3 regions, TCR beta libraries were built. MiXCR, run by TCRdb on the multiplex PCR reads, gives a single entry per CDR3 protein. The table lists about 460,000 distinct CDR3 sequences, 22% of them singletons. The sample is drawn from a study of regulatory T cells in long-lasting Graves disease. Across the study: Positive TSH receptor antibodies alongside over 5 years of antithyroid drugs were what marked Graves' disease as persistent. Study-wide findings and caveats: Study of thyroid tissue was not done, with only peripheral blood studied.

Germline-derived CDR1 and CDR2 are MDHEN and SYDVKM. Trimming took 6 bases from V and 1 from J, leaving 12 bases between them. The CDR3 spans 14 residues. Sample time point: persistent/refractory GD, antithyroid drugs over 5 years with positive TRAb. PBMCs provided the RNA from which the TCR library was made. The material was peripheral blood mononuclear cells (PBMCs), obtained when the disease was refractory, from a patient treated with antithyroid drugs. J is TRBJ1-1 and V is TRBV28; no firm D call. This clonotype was sampled from a female donor with Graves disease. The CDR3 coding sequence is TGTGCCAGCAGCCGAATGACGGAGAACACTGAAGCTTTCTTT. Its translation: CASSRMTENTEAFF.